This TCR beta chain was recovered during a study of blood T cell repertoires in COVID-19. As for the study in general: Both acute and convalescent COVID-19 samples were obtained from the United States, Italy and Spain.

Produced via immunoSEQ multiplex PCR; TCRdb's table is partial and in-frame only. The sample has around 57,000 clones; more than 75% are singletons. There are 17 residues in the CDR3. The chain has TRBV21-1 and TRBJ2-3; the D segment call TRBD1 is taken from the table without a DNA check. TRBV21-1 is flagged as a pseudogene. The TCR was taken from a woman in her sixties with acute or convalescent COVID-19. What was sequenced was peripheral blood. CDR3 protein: CASSKRRAGRGTDTQYF. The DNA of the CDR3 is TGTGCCAGCAGCAAACGCAGGGCAGGTCGGGGCACAGATACGCAGTATTTT.